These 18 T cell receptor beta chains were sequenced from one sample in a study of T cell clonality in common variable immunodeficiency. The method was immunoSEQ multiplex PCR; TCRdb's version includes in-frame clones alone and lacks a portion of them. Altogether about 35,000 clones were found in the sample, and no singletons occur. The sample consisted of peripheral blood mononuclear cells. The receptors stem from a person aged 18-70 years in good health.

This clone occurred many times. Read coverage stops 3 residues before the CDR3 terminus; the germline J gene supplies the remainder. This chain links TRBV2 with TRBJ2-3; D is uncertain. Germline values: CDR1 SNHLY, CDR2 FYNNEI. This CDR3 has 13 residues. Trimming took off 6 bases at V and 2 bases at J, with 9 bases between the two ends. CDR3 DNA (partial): TGTGCCAGCAGAGTCGGGTCCACAGATACG. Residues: CASRVGSTDT. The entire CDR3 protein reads CASRVGSTDTQYF.

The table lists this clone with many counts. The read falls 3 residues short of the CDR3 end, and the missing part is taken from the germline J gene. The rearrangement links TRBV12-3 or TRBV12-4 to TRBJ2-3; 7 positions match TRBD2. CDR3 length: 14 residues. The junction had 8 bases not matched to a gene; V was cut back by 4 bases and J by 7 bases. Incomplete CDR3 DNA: TGTGCCAGCAGTTCAAGCGCCGGGGGGAATACG. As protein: CASSSSAGGNT. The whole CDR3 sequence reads CASSSSAGGNTQYF.

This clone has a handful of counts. Partial CDR3 DNA: TGTGCCTGGAGTTTAGGACAGGGCGCATATCAGCCG. It specifies CAWSLGQGAYQP. The entire CDR3 is CAWSLGQGAYQPQYF. The rearrangement links TRBV30 to TRBJ2-3; 8 bases align to TRBD1. Sequencing ends 3 residues short of the CDR3 end; the germline J gene provides the rest. Germline CDR1 and CDR2: GTSNPN and SVGIG (reference sequence). There are 15 residues in the CDR3.

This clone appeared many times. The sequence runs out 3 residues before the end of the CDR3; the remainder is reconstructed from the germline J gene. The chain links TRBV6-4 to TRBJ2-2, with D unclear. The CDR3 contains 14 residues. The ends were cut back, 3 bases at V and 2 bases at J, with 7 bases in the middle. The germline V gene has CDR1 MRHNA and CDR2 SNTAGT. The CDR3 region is CASSEHLNTGELFF. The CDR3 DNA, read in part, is TGTGCCAGCAGTGAACATCTTAACACCGGGGAG.

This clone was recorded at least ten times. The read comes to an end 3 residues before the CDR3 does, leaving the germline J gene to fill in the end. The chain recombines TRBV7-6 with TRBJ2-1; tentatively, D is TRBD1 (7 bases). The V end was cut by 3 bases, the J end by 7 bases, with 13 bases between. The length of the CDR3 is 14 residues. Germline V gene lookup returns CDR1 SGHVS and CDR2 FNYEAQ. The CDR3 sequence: CASSLQGGSNEQFF. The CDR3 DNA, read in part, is TGTGCCAGCAGCTTGCAGGGGGGTTCGAATGAG.

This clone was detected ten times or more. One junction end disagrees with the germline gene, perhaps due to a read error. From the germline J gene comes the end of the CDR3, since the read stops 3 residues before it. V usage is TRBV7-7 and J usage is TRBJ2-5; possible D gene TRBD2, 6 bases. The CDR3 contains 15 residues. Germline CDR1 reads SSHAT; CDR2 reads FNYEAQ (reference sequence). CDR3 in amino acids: CASSSGGQMKETQYF. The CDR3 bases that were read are TGTGCTAGCAGCTCCGGGGGTCAGATGAAGGAGACC.

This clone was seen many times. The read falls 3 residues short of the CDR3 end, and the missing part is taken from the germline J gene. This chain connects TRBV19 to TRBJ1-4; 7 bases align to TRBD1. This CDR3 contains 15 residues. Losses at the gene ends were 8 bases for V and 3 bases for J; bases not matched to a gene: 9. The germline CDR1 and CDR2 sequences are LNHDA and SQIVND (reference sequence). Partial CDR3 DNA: TGTGCCAGTCTCCCGGAGGGGGCCCCTAATGAAAAA. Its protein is CASLPEGAPNEK. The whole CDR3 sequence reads CASLPEGAPNEKLFF.

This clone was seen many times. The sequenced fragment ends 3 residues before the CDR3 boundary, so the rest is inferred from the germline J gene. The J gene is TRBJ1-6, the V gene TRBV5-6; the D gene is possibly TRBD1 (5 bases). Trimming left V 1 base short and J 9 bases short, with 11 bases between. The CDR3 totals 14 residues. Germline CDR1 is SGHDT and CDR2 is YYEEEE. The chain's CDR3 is CASSLLGATSPLHF. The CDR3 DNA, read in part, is TGTGCCAGCAGCTTGTTAGGGGCGACTTCACCC.

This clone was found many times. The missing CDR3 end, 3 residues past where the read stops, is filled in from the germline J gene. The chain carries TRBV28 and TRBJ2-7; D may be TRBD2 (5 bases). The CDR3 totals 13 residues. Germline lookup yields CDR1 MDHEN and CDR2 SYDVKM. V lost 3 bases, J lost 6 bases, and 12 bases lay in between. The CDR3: CASSFGVWGEQYF. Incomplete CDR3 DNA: TGTGCCAGCAGTTTCGGGGTTTGGGGCGAG.

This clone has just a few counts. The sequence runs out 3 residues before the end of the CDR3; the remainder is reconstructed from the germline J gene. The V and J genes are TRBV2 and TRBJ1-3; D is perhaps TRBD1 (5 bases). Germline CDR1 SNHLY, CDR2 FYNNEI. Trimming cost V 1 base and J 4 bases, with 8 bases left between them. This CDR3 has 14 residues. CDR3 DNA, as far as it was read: TGTGCCAGCAGTGAAGGCCAGGGAGGAAACACC. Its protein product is CASSEGQGGNT. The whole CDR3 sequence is CASSEGQGGNTIYF. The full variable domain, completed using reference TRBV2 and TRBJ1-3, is EPEVTQTPSHQVTQMGQEVILRCVPISNHLYFYWYRQILGQKVEFLVSFYNNEISEKSEIFDDQFSVERPDGSNFTLKIRSTKLEDSAMYFCASSEGQGGNTIYFGEGSWLTVV.

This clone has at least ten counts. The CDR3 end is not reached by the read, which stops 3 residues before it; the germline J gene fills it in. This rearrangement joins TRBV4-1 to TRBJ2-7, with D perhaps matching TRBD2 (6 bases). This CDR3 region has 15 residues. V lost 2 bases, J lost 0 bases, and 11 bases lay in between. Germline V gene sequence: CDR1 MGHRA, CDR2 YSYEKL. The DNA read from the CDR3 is TGCGCCAGCAGCCAATATCTAGCGTTCTCCTACGAG. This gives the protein CASSQYLAFSYE. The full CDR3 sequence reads CASSQYLAFSYEQYF.

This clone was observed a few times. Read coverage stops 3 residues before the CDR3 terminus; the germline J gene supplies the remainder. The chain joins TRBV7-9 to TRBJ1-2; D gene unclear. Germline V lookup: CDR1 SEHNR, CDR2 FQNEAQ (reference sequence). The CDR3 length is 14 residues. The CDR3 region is CASSLSGTVYDYTF. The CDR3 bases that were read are TGTGCCAGCAGCTTGTCAGGAACCGTCTACGAC.

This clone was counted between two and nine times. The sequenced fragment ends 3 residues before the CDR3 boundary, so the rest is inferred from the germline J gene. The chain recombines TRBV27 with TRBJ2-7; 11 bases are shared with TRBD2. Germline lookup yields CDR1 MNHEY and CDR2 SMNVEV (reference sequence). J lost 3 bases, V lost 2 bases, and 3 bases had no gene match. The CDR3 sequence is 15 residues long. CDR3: CASSLKLAGGYEQYF. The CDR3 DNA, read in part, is TGTGCCAGCAGTTTAAAGCTAGCGGGGGGCTACGAG.

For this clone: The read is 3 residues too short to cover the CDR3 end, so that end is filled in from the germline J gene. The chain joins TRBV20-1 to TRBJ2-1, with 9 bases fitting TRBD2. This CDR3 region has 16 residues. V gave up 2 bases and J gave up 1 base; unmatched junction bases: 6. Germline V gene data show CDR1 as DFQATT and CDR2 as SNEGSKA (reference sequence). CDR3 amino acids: CSARPIAGESYNEQFF. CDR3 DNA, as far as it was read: TGCAGTGCTAGACCCATAGCGGGAGAGTCCTACAATGAG.

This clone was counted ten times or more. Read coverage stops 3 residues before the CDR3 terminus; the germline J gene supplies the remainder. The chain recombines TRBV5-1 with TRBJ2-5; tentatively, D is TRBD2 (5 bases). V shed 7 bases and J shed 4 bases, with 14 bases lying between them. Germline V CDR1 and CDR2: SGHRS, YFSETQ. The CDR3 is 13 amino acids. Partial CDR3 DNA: TGCGCCAGCTCCATGACTAATGGAGAGACC. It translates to CASSMTNGET. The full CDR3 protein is CASSMTNGETQYF. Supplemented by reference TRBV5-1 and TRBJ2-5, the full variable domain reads KAGVTQTPRYLIKTRGQQVTLSCSPISGHRSVSWYQQTPGQGLQFLFEYFSETQRNKGNFPGRFSGRQFSNSRSEMNVSTLELGDSALYLCASSMTNGETQYFGPGTRLLVL.

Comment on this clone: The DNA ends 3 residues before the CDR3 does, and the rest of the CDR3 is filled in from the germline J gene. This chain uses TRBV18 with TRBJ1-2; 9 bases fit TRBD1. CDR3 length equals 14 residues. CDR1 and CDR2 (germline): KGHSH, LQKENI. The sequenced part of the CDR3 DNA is TGTGCCAGCTCACCGGGACAGGGCAACAACGAC. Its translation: CASSPGQGNND. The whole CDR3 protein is CASSPGQGNNDYTF.

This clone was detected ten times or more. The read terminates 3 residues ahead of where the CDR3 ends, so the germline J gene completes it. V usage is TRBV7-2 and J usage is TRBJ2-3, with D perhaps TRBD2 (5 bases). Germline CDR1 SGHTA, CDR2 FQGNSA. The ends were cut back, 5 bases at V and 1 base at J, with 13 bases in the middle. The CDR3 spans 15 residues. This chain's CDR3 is CASSRTGLGTDTQYF. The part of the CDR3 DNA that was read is TGTGCCAGCAGCCGGACTGGGCTTGGCACAGATACG.

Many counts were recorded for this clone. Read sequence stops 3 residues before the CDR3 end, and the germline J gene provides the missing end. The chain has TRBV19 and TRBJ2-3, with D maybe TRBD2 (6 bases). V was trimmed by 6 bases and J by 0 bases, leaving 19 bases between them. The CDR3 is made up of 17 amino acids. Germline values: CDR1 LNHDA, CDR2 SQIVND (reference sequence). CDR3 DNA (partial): TGTGCCAGTAGCACCACGGGGCCAGGGACTAGCACAGATACG. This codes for CASSTTGPGTSTDT. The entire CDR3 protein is CASSTTGPGTSTDTQYF. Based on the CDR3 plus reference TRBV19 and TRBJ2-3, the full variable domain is DGGITQSPKYLFRKEGQNVTLSCEQNLNHDAMYWYRQDPGQGLRLIYYSQIVNDFQKGDIAEGYSVSREKKESFPLTVTSAQKNPTAFYLCASSTTGPGTSTDTQYFGPGTRLTVL.